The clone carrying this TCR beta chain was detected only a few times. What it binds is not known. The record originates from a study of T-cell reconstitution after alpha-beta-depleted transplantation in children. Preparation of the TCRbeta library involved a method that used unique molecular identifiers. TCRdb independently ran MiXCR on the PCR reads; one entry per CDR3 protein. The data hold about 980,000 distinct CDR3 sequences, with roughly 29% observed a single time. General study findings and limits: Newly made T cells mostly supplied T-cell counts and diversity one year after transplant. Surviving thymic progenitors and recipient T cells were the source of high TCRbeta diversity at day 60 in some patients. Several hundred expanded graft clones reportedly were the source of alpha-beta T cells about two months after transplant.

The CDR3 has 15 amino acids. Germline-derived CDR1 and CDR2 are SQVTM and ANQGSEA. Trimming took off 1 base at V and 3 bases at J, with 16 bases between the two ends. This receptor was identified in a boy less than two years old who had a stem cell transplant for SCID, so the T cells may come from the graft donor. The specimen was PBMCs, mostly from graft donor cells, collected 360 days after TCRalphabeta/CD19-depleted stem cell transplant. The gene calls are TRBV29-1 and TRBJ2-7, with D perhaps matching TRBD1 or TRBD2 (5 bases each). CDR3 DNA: TGCAGCGTTGAAGGGGAACCGGGACGGAGCTACGAGCAGTACTTC. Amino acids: CSVEGEPGRSYEQYF.